The present entry profiles one T cell receptor beta chain with its context. These data originate in a study of blood T cell repertoires in COVID-19. Across the study: Sites in the United States, Italy and Spain provided acute and convalescent COVID-19 samples. The cDNA or gDNA used as material had been derived from T cells, B-cell-depleted T cells, or PBMCs.

This CDR3 region has 15 residues. V lost 1 base to trimming and J lost 2 bases; unmatched junction nucleotides: 4. Germline V CDR1 and CDR2: SGHRS, YFSETQ. Authors' processing steps: Researchers report that nucleated cell counts were estimated from reference gene primer amplification. Here immunoSEQ multiplex PCR was the method, and the copy in TCRdb shows in-frame clones only, minus some. The V and J calls and the clone size are those of that table, but D and trimming were determined from the DNA. The table records more than 45,000 clones, 83% of them present only once. Sequenced input: peripheral blood. This chain uses TRBV5-1 with TRBJ2-3, with 7 bases identical to TRBD1. The source of this sequence is a man aged 35-49 years with acute or convalescent COVID-19. The CDR3 sequence: CASSLPTGTTDTQYF. The CDR3 coding sequence is TGCGCCAGCAGCTTGCCGACAGGGACCACAGATACGCAGTATTTT. The full variable domain, rest sourced from reference TRBV5-1 and TRBJ2-3, is KAGVTQTPRYLIKTRGQQVTLSCSPISGHRSVSWYQQTPGQGLQFLFEYFSETQRNKGNFPGRFSGRQFSNSRSEMNVSTLELGDSALYLCASSLPTGTTDTQYFGPGTRLTVL.